The present entry profiles one T cell receptor (beta chain) with its context. The target antigen is unknown. This sample stems from a study of glioma-infiltrating T cells after dendritic cell vaccination. For the study at large: At biweekly intervals, patients got three intradermal dendritic cell vaccine injections. Overall study results and limits: TCR clonality showed no direct relationship with survival. The cohort had few patients with full blood and tumor sets.

The primer mix had 60 V beta and 13 J beta primers. The data were produced by immunoSEQ multiplex PCR, yet TCRdb's version contains in-frame clones alone and is incomplete. Among more than 95,000 clones listed, approximately 80% were seen once. The receptor was isolated from a human donor with glioblastoma. The material was blood, obtained before dendritic cell vaccination.

The CDR3 protein is CASSEEQGFYEQYF. The DNA of the CDR3 is TGTGCCAGCAGTGAGGAACAGGGTTTCTACGAGCAGTACTTC. The genes are TRBV7-2 and TRBJ2-7; D is perhaps TRBD1 (6 bases). This CDR3 region has 14 residues. V dropped 6 bases and J dropped 3 bases, with 15 bases sitting between them. CDR1 is SGHTA and CDR2 is FQGNSA in the germline V gene.